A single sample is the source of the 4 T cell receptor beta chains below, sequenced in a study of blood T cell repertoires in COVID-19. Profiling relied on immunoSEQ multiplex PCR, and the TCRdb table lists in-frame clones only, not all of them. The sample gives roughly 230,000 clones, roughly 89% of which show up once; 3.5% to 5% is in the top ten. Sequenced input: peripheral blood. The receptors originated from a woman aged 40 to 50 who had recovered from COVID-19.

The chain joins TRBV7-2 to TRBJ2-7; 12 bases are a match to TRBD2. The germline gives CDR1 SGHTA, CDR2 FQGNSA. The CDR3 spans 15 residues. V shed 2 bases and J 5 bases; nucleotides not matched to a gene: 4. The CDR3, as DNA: TGTGCCAGCAGCTTAAGCCTAGCGGGAGGGGACGAGCAGTACGTC. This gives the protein CASSLSLAGGDEQYV.

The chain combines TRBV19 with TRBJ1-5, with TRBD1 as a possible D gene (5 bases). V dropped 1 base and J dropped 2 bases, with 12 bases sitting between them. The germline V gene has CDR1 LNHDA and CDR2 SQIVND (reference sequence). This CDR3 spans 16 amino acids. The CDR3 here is CASSIVFQGGNQPQHF. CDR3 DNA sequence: TGTGCCAGTAGTATAGTATTTCAGGGTGGCAATCAGCCCCAGCATTTT.

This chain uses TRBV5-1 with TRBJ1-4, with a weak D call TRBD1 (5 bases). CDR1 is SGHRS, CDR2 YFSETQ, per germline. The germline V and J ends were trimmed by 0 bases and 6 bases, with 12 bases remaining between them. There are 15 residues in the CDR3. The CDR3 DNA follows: TGCGCCAGCAGCTTGGGTGGCAGGGAGGATGAAAAACTGTTTTTT. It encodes CASSLGGREDEKLFF.

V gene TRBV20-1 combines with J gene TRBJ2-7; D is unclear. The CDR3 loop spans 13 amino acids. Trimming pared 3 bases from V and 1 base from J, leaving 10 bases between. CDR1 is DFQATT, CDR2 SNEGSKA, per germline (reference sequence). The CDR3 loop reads CSASGENSYEQYF. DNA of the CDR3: TGCAGTGCTAGTGGAGAGAATTCCTACGAGCAGTACTTC.